Reported below is one T cell receptor (beta chain). Use of 60 Vbeta and 13 Jbeta primers characterized the PCR. Produced via immunoSEQ multiplex PCR; TCRdb's table is partial and in-frame only. The sample lists around 94,000 clones; 70% to 80% were seen once. The CDR3 extends over 12 amino acids. Trimming pared 1 base from V and 9 bases from J, leaving 7 bases between. Germline V gene sequence: CDR1 MDHEN, CDR2 SYDVKM. This entry belongs to a study of cytomegalovirus exposure and HLA in healthy donors. Across the study: Approximately 81% of some 390 genotyped donors fell in the Caucasian-associated ancestry cluster.

This clonotype was obtained from a male donor in good health and CMV-seropositive. The chain couples TRBV28 to TRBJ2-1; TRBD1 is a possible D gene (5 bases). Sequenced sample: PBMCs. The CDR3 reads CASSLSDSEQFF. The CDR3 DNA is TGTGCCAGCAGTTTATCCGACAGTGAGCAGTTCTTC.